The rows below give T cell receptor beta chains drawn from one sample of a study of T cell repertoires in ileal Crohn's disease. Sequenced by immunoSEQ multiplex PCR; TCRdb stores in-frame clones only, minus some. The sample shows thousands of clones, more than 75% of them seen only once. Sequencing was done on a sample of ileal tissue. These receptors were obtained from an adult with Crohn's disease. Both conserved end residues are part of each CDR3. The size field is filled for only some rows; it gives once, few, many or a size class.

j_call	v_call	clone_size	cdr3_aa
TRBJ2-7	TRBV9	-	CASSTGTGKMYEQYF
TRBJ1-1	TRBV7-2	-	CASSLRTGKAFF
TRBJ2-7	TRBV2	-	CAIFKTSGERISYEQYF
TRBJ2-7	TRBV18	once	CASSQSPEWQEGGRWEQYF
TRBJ2-1	TRBV28	-	CASTPGLVLMNEQFF
TRBJ2-1	TRBV19	-	CASSISGEQFF
TRBJ1-3	TRBV7-9	-	CASSPFWDSGNTIYF
TRBJ2-1	TRBV6-5	-	CASTKDSSYNEQFF
TRBJ2-7	TRBV21-1	-	CASRPPRKTLTYEQYF
TRBJ2-1	TRBV11-1	-	CASSLDGIPYNEQFF
TRBJ1-2	TRBV7-2	-	CASSLDGSARVGYTF
TRBJ2-1	TRBV4-2	once	CASSQEGLAGAREQFF
TRBJ2-5	TRBV4-3	-	CASSRATTGEETQYF
TRBJ1-1	TRBV27	-	CASSVGRITEAFF
TRBJ1-1	TRBV6-1	-	CASRNKRQGNTEAFF
TRBJ2-7	TRBV28	-	CASSSRSYEQYF
TRBJ1-5	TRBV6-5	-	CASSSTVRQPQHF
TRBJ2-1	TRBV2	-	CASSGALYNEQFF
TRBJ2-1	TRBV6-4	-	CASSSGSGVNEQFF
TRBJ1-1	TRBV7-2	-	CASSERLGRGTEAFF
TRBJ1-1	TRBV7-2	-	CASSLVGGDTEAFF
TRBJ1-5	TRBV5-5	-	CASSMQGDQPQHF
TRBJ2-7	TRBV4-1	-	CASSPGSGSIYEQYF
TRBJ1-4	TRBV27	few	CASSLLAGTGVGEKLFF
TRBJ2-3	TRBV14	-	CASSQDFGGSRTDTQYF
TRBJ2-7	TRBV9	-	CASSLRTSSYEQYF
TRBJ2-2	TRBV27	-	CASSMGLVDTGELFF
TRBJ1-4	TRBV19	-	CASSTQVRTYEKLFF
TRBJ2-1	TRBV6-4	-	CASRMFSGGTKDEQFF
TRBJ1-5	TRBV27	-	CASRVGNQPQHF
TRBJ2-1	TRBV29-1	-	CSVVFGANNEQFF
TRBJ1-1	TRBV19	-	CASSINHQMNTEAFF
TRBJ1-2	TRBV18	-	CASSPVARQGANYGYTF
TRBJ1-2	TRBV7-9	-	CASSKDRRRGYTF
TRBJ2-2	TRBV6-1	-	CASSQGTGRFGELFF
TRBJ2-5	TRBV23-1	-	CASSQAIHRGQETQYF